This T cell receptor (beta chain) appears in the sequencing data of a study of blood T cells in healthy people across ages. Germline V lookup: CDR1 SGDLS, CDR2 YYNGEE. This CDR3 region has 15 residues. V was shortened by 3 bases and J by 7 bases, with 16 bases between the two germline ends. Combining a sample-barcoded 5' primer with a J-beta primer mix, a second PCR ran for about 6 to 11 cycles. TCRdb itself ran the 5' RACE reads through MiXCR, one entry per CDR3 protein. This sample has about 1.5 million distinct CDR3 sequences; 35% to 45% occur once, and the top ten carry just over 4%. The study recruited healthy Caucasian donors from Russia who were aged about 6 to 90.

This TCR was sampled from a woman between 18 and 30 years old in good health. Sequencing was carried out using blood. The genes are TRBV9 and TRBJ2-2, with D possibly being TRBD1 or TRBD2 (5 bases each). The CDR3 DNA is TGTGCCAGCAGCGCCTACCCCCGGGGCGGCGGGGAGCTGTTTTTT. Translating gives CASSAYPRGGGELFF.